These T cell receptor beta chains were read from a single sample in a study of T cell repertoires in cytomegalovirus infection. MiXCR, run by TCRdb on the reads, gives a single entry per CDR3 protein. The sample includes 400,000 or so distinct CDR3 sequences, approximately 30% of them seen just once. Sequenced sample: PBMCs. The receptors shown here come from a human donor in good health (CMV status not recorded). Some clones in this sample may be carry-over from other donors' samples. Both conserved end residues are part of each CDR3. The order of the fields is CDR3 DNA, CDR3 protein, V gene, D gene, clone size, J gene. The D gene is left open where the match is weak. Clone size is shown for a subset of rows, as once, few, many or a class of expanded clone.

DNA: TGCGCCAGCATGGACAGCTCTAACTATGTCTACACCTTC
CDR3: CASMDSSNYVYTF
V: TRBV10-2
D: .
size: .
J: TRBJ1-2

DNA: TGTGCCAGCAGCTTAGAGGAGGCCGGTTACGAGCAGTACTTC
CDR3: CASSLEEAGYEQYF
V: TRBV7-2
D: .
size: many
J: TRBJ2-7

DNA: TGTGCCAGCAGTTATTATCCGGGGACTTACTTAGAGCAGTTCTTC
CDR3: CASSYYPGTYLEQFF
V: TRBV2
D: .
size: .
J: TRBJ2-1

DNA: TGTGCCAGCAGCCAACCCGGGGGACCCAAACCCTACGAGCAGTACTTC
CDR3: CASSQPGGPKPYEQYF
V: TRBV11-2
D: .
size: few
J: TRBJ2-7

DNA: TGCAGTGCTAGGGTGACTGGATCCCAGCCCCCGCATTTT
CDR3: CSARVTGSQPPHF
V: TRBV20-1
D: .
size: .
J: TRBJ1-5

DNA: TGCGCCAGCAGCCCCCGGCTAGGGGCAGATACGCAGTATTTT
CDR3: CASSPRLGADTQYF
V: TRBV5-1
D: .
size: .
J: TRBJ2-3

DNA: TGCGCCAGCAGCCAAGATGGAGCTTTGGATAGCAATCAGCCCCAGCATTTT
CDR3: CASSQDGALDSNQPQHF
V: TRBV4-1
D: .
size: few
J: TRBJ1-5

DNA: TGTGCCAGCAGTGCTATCGGAGGGGTACAGGGGAACCAAGAGACCCAGTACTTC
CDR3: CASSAIGGVQGNQETQYF
V: TRBV28
D: .
size: few
J: TRBJ2-5

DNA: TGCAGTGCTAGACAGGTGAATAGCAATCAGCCCCAGCATTTT
CDR3: CSARQVNSNQPQHF
V: TRBV20-1
D: .
size: .
J: TRBJ1-5

DNA: TGTGCCAGCAGCTTAGATCCAGGGCTCACTGAAGCTTTCTTT
CDR3: CASSLDPGLTEAFF
V: TRBV7-9
D: .
size: few
J: TRBJ1-1

DNA: TGCAGTGCTAGGTGGGGACAGGGTCCCAATGAGCAGTTCTTC
CDR3: CSARWGQGPNEQFF
V: TRBV20-1
D: TRBD1
size: .
J: TRBJ2-1

DNA: TGTGCCCCGGCCATGAGCTCCTACAATGAGCAGTTCTTC
CDR3: CAPAMSSYNEQFF
V: TRBV24-1
D: .
size: few
J: TRBJ2-1

DNA: TGCGCCAGCAGCTTGACAGGGGGAGTCTCCTACGAGCAGTACTTC
CDR3: CASSLTGGVSYEQYF
V: TRBV5-1
D: TRBD1
size: few
J: TRBJ2-7

DNA: TGTGCCAGCAGCTTAAGATCGGGACTAGCGGGGGGCACAGATACGCAGTATTTT
CDR3: CASSLRSGLAGGTDTQYF
V: TRBV7-3
D: TRBD2
size: many
J: TRBJ2-3

DNA: TGTGCCAGCAGTTTAACCGGACGGGAGACCCAGTACTTC
CDR3: CASSLTGRETQYF
V: TRBV27
D: .
size: .
J: TRBJ2-5